Each of the 31 T cell receptor beta chains below was sequenced from the same sample in a study of cytomegalovirus exposure and HLA in healthy donors. The PCR ran on 60 Vbeta and 13 Jbeta primers. Data came from immunoSEQ multiplex PCR; TCRdb stores just in-frame clones and leaves some out. Seen here are 120,000 to 150,000 clones, about 80% observed once, and the top ten hold less than 1.5%. Sequenced input: PBMCs. These receptors came from a male donor in good health and CMV-seropositive.

This chain links TRBV7-2 with TRBJ2-7; the match to TRBD2 covers 7 bases. Germline CDR1 and CDR2: SGHTA and FQGNSA. The CDR3 length is 15 residues. With 3 bases clipped from V and 0 bases from J, the junction kept 5 bases outside the gene matches. The CDR3 DNA reads TGTGCCAGCAGCTTGGGGGGGAGCCCCTCCTACGAGCAGTACTTC. Protein: CASSLGGSPSYEQYF.

The J gene is TRBJ1-5, the V gene TRBV6-6, with D maybe TRBD1 (6 bases). Germline CDR1 reads MNHNY; CDR2 reads SVGAGI (reference sequence). CDR3 size: 14 residues. Trimming took off 6 bases at V and 2 bases at J, with 11 bases between the two ends. Written as DNA, the CDR3 is TGTGCCAGCAGCCAGGACAGAGGCAATCAGCCCCAGCATTTT. This gives the protein CASSQDRGNQPQHF.

Remarks on this clone: At one of its ends the junction is not consistent with the germline gene, which may arise from a read error. The chain uses TRBV7-9 and TRBJ2-1; D is unclear. There are 12 residues in the CDR3. Germline-derived CDR1 and CDR2 are SEHNR and FQNEAQ (reference sequence). CDR3 nucleotide sequence: TGTGCCAGCAGCTTATATCAACTTCCTATACTCTTC. This translates into CASSLYQLPILF.

This rearrangement joins TRBV6-5 to TRBJ1-6; 8 bases map to TRBD1. CDR1 is MNHEY and CDR2 is SVGAGI in the germline V gene. This CDR3 is 15 amino acids long. V dropped 8 bases and J dropped 7; count of bases not matched to a gene: 10. CDR3 in amino acids: CASRSAGQGNSPLHF. CDR3 sequence (DNA): TGTGCCAGCCGCTCCGCTGGACAGGGAAATTCACCCCTCCACTTT.

The J gene is TRBJ1-3, the V gene TRBV19; 7 nucleotides agree with TRBD1. The CDR3 is 16 residues long. Germline CDR1 LNHDA, CDR2 SQIVND (reference sequence). Losses at the gene ends were 5 bases for V and 0 bases for J; bases not matched to a gene: 7. Written as DNA, the CDR3 is TGTGCCAGTAGTGGAACAGGGGAGTCCTCTGGAAACACCATATATTTT. Residues: CASSGTGESSGNTIYF.

J is TRBJ2-3 and V is TRBV9; the match to TRBD2 covers 8 bases. The germline CDR1 and CDR2 sequences are SGDLS and YYNGEE. The CDR3 consists of 17 residues. V dropped 2 bases and J dropped 2; count of bases not matched to a gene: 10. The CDR3 region has the DNA TGTGCCAGCAGCGTCAGAGGACTAGCTCCGCACACAGATACGCAGTATTTT. Translation gives CASSVRGLAPHTDTQYF.

Points on this clone: No conserved phenylalanine or tryptophan ends this CDR3, so it is likely a read error. The gene calls are TRBV25-1 and TRBJ2-7, with 9 bases that match TRBD2. The CDR3 loop spans 17 amino acids. The V and J ends lost 2 bases and 2 bases, in that order; junction bases with no gene match: 10. Germline V CDR1 and CDR2: MGHDK, SYGVNS. The CDR3 sequence is CASSEIKGTSRAYEQYL. The CDR3 DNA reads as TGTGCCAGCAGTGAAATAAAAGGGACTAGCAGGGCCTACGAGCAGTACCTC.

The chain has TRBV11-2 and TRBJ2-7; D gene uncertain. In germline, CDR1 is SGHAT, CDR2 FQNNGV. This CDR3 region has 12 residues. Trimming removed 1 base at V and 7 bases at J, with 8 bases between. The CDR3 is CASSLADLEQYF. CDR3 sequence (DNA): TGTGCCAGCAGCTTAGCAGATCTTGAGCAGTACTTC.

In regard to this clone: The germline gene is not matched at one end of the junction; a read error may be the cause. The rearrangement links TRBV7-9 to TRBJ2-7, with TRBD2 matching 7 bases. The CDR3 runs to 13 residues. Germline lookup yields CDR1 SEHNR and CDR2 FQNEAQ (reference sequence). The CDR3: CSSTSTSAYEQYF. CDR3 DNA sequence: TGTTCCAGCACCTCTACTAGCGCCTACGAGCAGTACTTC.

The rearrangement uses TRBV7-6 and TRBJ2-3, with a tentative D call TRBD1 (5 bases). Trimming removed 5 bases at V and 1 base at J, with 10 bases between. This CDR3 region has 14 residues. CDR1 and CDR2 (germline): SGHVS, FNYEAQ. CDR3 in DNA: TGTGCCAGCAGCCTGGGGCCTCGCACAGATACGCAGTATTTT. Amino acid sequence: CASSLGPRTDTQYF.

The chain combines TRBV13 with TRBJ2-4; 10 bases agree with TRBD2. The CDR3 is made up of 16 amino acids. Germline V CDR1 and CDR2: PRHDT, FYEKMQ (reference sequence). The V gene end was trimmed by 3 bases and the J gene end by 1 base; junction bases not matched to a gene: 3. CDR3 residues: CASSFLAGAAKNIQYF. For the CDR3, the DNA is TGTGCCAGCAGCTTTCTAGCGGGGGCGGCCAAAAACATTCAGTACTTC.

The V call is TRBV6-1, the J call TRBJ2-7, with D possibly being TRBD1 (5 bases). The CDR3 is made up of 14 amino acids. V was trimmed by 2 bases and J by 2 bases, leaving 10 bases between them. Germline loops: CDR1 MNHNS, CDR2 SASEGT. In nucleotides, the CDR3 is TGTGCCAGCAGTGAACGGCAGGGTCCCTACGAGCAGTACTTC. Translation gives CASSERQGPYEQYF.

The genes are TRBV9 and TRBJ2-1, with D perhaps TRBD1 (5 bases). The CDR3 has 16 amino acids. Germline V lookup: CDR1 SGDLS, CDR2 YYNGEE. V was pared by 4 bases and J by 0 bases, with 14 bases between. Here the CDR3 DNA reads TGTGCCAGCAGCTCGCGACAGCCGAGCTCCTACAATGAGCAGTTCTTC. Translating gives CASSSRQPSSYNEQFF.

The V and J genes are TRBV5-1 and TRBJ1-4; D is uncertain. Germline loops: CDR1 SGHRS, CDR2 YFSETQ. This CDR3 spans 16 amino acids. V was trimmed by 4 bases and J by 8 bases, leaving 21 bases between them. The CDR3 is CASSTSPSEVREKLFF. Written as DNA, the CDR3 is TGCGCCAGCAGCACGTCCCCGTCCGAGGTTCGGGAAAAACTGTTTTTT.

In DNA, the CDR3 is TGTGCCAGCAGCCAAAACGCACAGGGGACCTACAATGAGCAGTTCTTC. Translating it yields CASSQNAQGTYNEQFF. The rearrangement uses TRBV4-2 and TRBJ2-1, with 7 nucleotides matching TRBD1. The CDR3 spans 16 residues. Germline values: CDR1 LGHNA, CDR2 YNFKEQ. Germline trimming cut 2 bases from V and 2 bases from J; bases unmatched to any gene: 6.

A single count supports this clone. V and J are TRBV2 and TRBJ2-2; 8 bases align to TRBD1. The V segment lost 6 bases and the J segment 1 base; nucleotides outside the gene matches: 10. Germline V gene sequence: CDR1 SNHLY, CDR2 FYNNEI. The CDR3 length is 17 residues. DNA of the CDR3: TGTGCCAGCAGCGCAACAGGGGGTGGATTGAACACCGGGGAGCTGTTTTTT. This codes for CASSATGGGLNTGELFF.

The chain is built from TRBV19 and TRBJ2-4; TRBD2 matches at 8 bases. Germline CDR1 is LNHDA and CDR2 is SQIVND (reference sequence). This CDR3 region has 16 residues. V lost 4 bases, J lost 6 bases, and 11 bases stayed unmatched. CDR3: CASSTQTRGTRNIQYF. For the CDR3, the DNA is TGTGCCAGTAGTACCCAAACCCGAGGGACTAGAAACATTCAGTACTTC.

This chain joins TRBV5-1 and TRBJ1-1; D remains unclear. The CDR3 extends over 13 amino acids. V shed 4 bases and J shed 3 bases, with 10 bases lying between them. Per germline, CDR1 SGHRS and CDR2 YFSETQ. CDR3: CASSLDGYTEAFF. CDR3 bases: TGCGCCAGCAGCCTGGACGGGTACACTGAAGCTTTCTTT.

The sample holds a few counts of this clone. This chain links TRBV4-3 with TRBJ2-2, with D possibly being TRBD2 (6 bases). Trimming took 4 bases from V and 1 from J, leaving 16 bases between them. CDR3 length equals 17 residues. The germline gives CDR1 LGHNA, CDR2 YSLEER. The CDR3 nucleotides read TGCGCCAGCAGCCCTCGGACCCCGGGGGAGAACACCGGGGAGCTGTTTTTT. Residues: CASSPRTPGENTGELFF.

This clone was counted only a few times. V is TRBV5-1 and J is TRBJ1-1; possible D gene TRBD1, 5 bases. The CDR3 spans 13 residues. V was clipped by 4 bases and J by 1 base, with 8 bases between them. CDR1 is SGHRS, CDR2 YFSETQ, per germline. The CDR3 DNA reads as TGCGCCAGCAGCCCGGACAAGAACACTGAAGCTTTCTTT. This encodes CASSPDKNTEAFF. Supplemented by reference TRBV5-1 and TRBJ1-1, the full variable domain reads KAGVTQTPRYLIKTRGQQVTLSCSPISGHRSVSWYQQTPGQGLQFLFEYFSETQRNKGNFPGRFSGRQFSNSRSEMNVSTLELGDSALYLCASSPDKNTEAFFGQGTRLTVV.

V gene TRBV7-9 combines with J gene TRBJ2-1, with 15 bases matching TRBD2. The ends lost 5 bases at V and 8 bases at J; junction bases unmatched: 7. Germline V gene lookup returns CDR1 SEHNR and CDR2 FQNEAQ (reference sequence). This CDR3 has 16 residues. CDR3 bases: TGTGCCAGCAGCGAGGGACTAGCGGGGGGCTCTGATGAGCAGTTCTTC. Translated, it gives CASSEGLAGGSDEQFF.

The rearrangement joins TRBV13 to TRBJ2-1; 9 bases map to TRBD1. V was clipped by 4 bases and J by 5 bases; unmatched bases: 3. Germline V CDR1 and CDR2: PRHDT, FYEKMQ (reference sequence). The CDR3 spans 14 residues. The CDR3 DNA reads TGTGCCAGCAGCTCGAGGGACAGGGACAATGAGCAGTTCTTC. Amino acids: CASSSRDRDNEQFF.

This chain connects TRBV7-3 to TRBJ2-1, with TRBD2 as a possible D gene (6 bases). The germline V gene encodes CDR1 SGHTA and CDR2 FQGTGA. There are 14 residues in the CDR3. V lost 2 bases to trimming and J lost 2 bases, with 7 bases between them. The DNA for the CDR3 is TGTGCCAGCAGCTTAGGCGGGACCTACAATGAGCAGTTCTTC. Encoded protein: CASSLGGTYNEQFF.

The V call is TRBV19, the J call TRBJ2-7; D possibly corresponds to TRBD1 (7 bases). Germline V gives CDR1 LNHDA, CDR2 SQIVND (reference sequence). V was shortened by 6 bases and J by 3 bases, with 18 bases between the two germline ends. This CDR3 spans 15 amino acids. CDR3 sequence (DNA): TGTGCCAGTAGCCAAACCGACAGGGAGGTCTACGAGCAGTACTTC. Protein product: CASSQTDREVYEQYF.

About this clone itself: This same CDR3 is encoded by further DNA sequences in the sample. V usage is TRBV5-1 and J usage is TRBJ2-2; the D gene is possibly TRBD1 (6 bases). Germline V lookup: CDR1 SGHRS, CDR2 YFSETQ. Deletions cut 0 bases from V and 3 bases from J, with 9 bases between. This CDR3 contains 15 residues. CDR3 DNA: TGCGCCAGCAGCTTGGAAGGGGGAGACACCGGGGAGCTGTTTTTT. It specifies CASSLEGGDTGELFF.

The J gene is TRBJ2-1, the V gene TRBV27, with 7 positions matching TRBD2. Germline V CDR1 and CDR2: MNHEY, SMNVEV (reference sequence). This CDR3 is 15 amino acids long. V lost 8 bases to trimming and J lost 5 bases; unmatched junction nucleotides: 12. This CDR3 reads CASGLFGGYNNEQFF. The CDR3 DNA reads as TGTGCCAGCGGGTTGTTCGGGGGGTATAACAATGAGCAGTTCTTC.

J is TRBJ2-5 and V is TRBV28; TRBD2 agrees at 14 bases. Per germline, CDR1 MDHEN and CDR2 SYDVKM. The J segment lost 2 bases and the V segment lost 3 bases, leaving 2 bases of the junction unmatched. The CDR3 covers 16 residues. Here the CDR3 reads CASSFGLAGGQETQYF. The DNA of the CDR3 is TGTGCCAGCAGTTTCGGACTAGCGGGAGGACAAGAGACCCAGTACTTC.

The count of this clone is one. The chain carries TRBV27 and TRBJ2-5; a possible D gene is TRBD2 (6 bases). Trimming left V 1 base short and J 5 bases short, with 17 bases between. The germline V gene encodes CDR1 MNHEY and CDR2 SMNVEV (reference sequence). The CDR3 length is 16 residues. In nucleotides, the CDR3 is TGTGCCAGCAGTTTATTCGGCGGGATTGGATTGGAGACCCAGTACTTC. Translation gives CASSLFGGIGLETQYF.

This chain joins TRBV5-6 and TRBJ2-5; 7 positions match TRBD2. The CDR3 consists of 14 residues. Germline lookup yields CDR1 SGHDT and CDR2 YYEEEE. V lost 3 bases, J lost 2 bases, and 4 bases stayed unmatched. CDR3: CASSSLAEQETQYF. CDR3 sequence (DNA): TGTGCCAGCAGCTCTCTAGCGGAACAAGAGACCCAGTACTTC.

The genes are TRBV12-5 and TRBJ2-3, with TRBD1 matching 10 bases. CDR1 and CDR2 (germline): LGHNT, FRNRAP. This CDR3 contains 16 residues. With 11 bases clipped from V and 3 bases from J, the junction kept 14 bases outside the gene matches. In DNA form, the CDR3 reads TGTGCTTTGACCGGGGACAGGGGTGAGTTTACAGATACGCAGTATTTT. Protein product: CALTGDRGEFTDTQYF.

This chain connects TRBV27 to TRBJ2-7; D may be TRBD1 (5 bases). This CDR3 contains 13 residues. V lost 5 bases to trimming and J lost 6 bases, with 14 bases between them. Germline V gene data show CDR1 as MNHEY and CDR2 as SMNVEV (reference sequence). CDR3 nucleotide sequence: TGTGCCAGCAGTGACTCACAGGTCGGCGAGCAGTACTTC. Residues: CASSDSQVGEQYF.